These 5 T cell receptor beta chains share one sample of origin, sequenced in a study of blood T cell repertoires in COVID-19. Only in-frame clones appear in the TCRdb table, and some are missing; sequencing was by immunoSEQ multiplex PCR. The sample lists about 250,000 clones; around nine tenths were seen once. Sequencing was performed on peripheral blood. Receptor source: a woman aged 60 to 75 who had recovered from COVID-19.

This sequence joins TRBV7-3 and TRBJ2-7, with D uncertain. The CDR3 contains 15 residues. Germline CDR1 SGHTA, CDR2 FQGTGA. The ends were cut back, 5 bases at V and 3 bases at J, with 17 bases in the middle. The CDR3 DNA reads as TGTGCCAGCAGCCCCGGCGGCGTCCTAGGCTACGAGCAGTACTTC. Residues: CASSPGGVLGYEQYF.

The CDR3 reads CASSLQGSLSEQYF. As DNA, the CDR3 is TGTGCCAGCTCACTACAGGGCTCTCTTAGCGAGCAGTACTTC. This chain connects TRBV18 to TRBJ2-7; D might be TRBD1 (6 bases). Deletions cut 4 bases from V and 6 bases from J, with 16 bases between. Germline CDR1 reads KGHSH; CDR2 reads LQKENI. The CDR3 is 14 residues long.

This rearrangement joins TRBV2 to TRBJ1-5, with 11 bases fitting TRBD1. Germline values: CDR1 SNHLY, CDR2 FYNNEI. The CDR3 spans 16 residues. The ends lost 6 bases at V and 1 base at J; junction bases unmatched: 5. This CDR3 reads CASRSGQGASNQPQHF. In nucleotides, the CDR3 is TGTGCCAGCAGAAGCGGACAGGGGGCAAGCAATCAGCCCCAGCATTTT.

V gene TRBV11-2 combines with J gene TRBJ2-7; D uncertain. Germline V gene lookup returns CDR1 SGHAT and CDR2 FQNNGV. CDR3 length: 13 residues. Trimming removed 4 bases from V and 0 bases from J, with 7 bases in between. CDR3 coding DNA: TGTGCCAGCAGCTCGACGGGCTCCTACGAGCAGTACTTC. Encoded protein: CASSSTGSYEQYF.

The chain links TRBV7-8 to TRBJ1-1; D is unresolved. The CDR3 is made up of 13 amino acids. Germline values: CDR1 SGHVS, CDR2 FQNEAQ. V was trimmed by 3 bases and J by 7 bases, leaving 12 bases between them. The CDR3 here is CASSLPEGFEAFF. CDR3 sequence (DNA): TGTGCCAGCAGCTTGCCGGAGGGATTTGAAGCTTTCTTT.